This record covers a single TCR beta chain. Its antigen is as yet unknown. This sample is drawn from a study of T cell responses to AZD1222 COVID-19 vaccine. Findings and caveats of the study: Researchers took repertoire samples only after the peak T cell response had come.

The CDR3 extends over 15 amino acids. In germline, CDR1 is MNHNS, CDR2 SASEGT. The V segment lost 4 bases and the J segment 7 bases; nucleotides outside the gene matches: 7. Profiled with immunoSEQ multiplex PCR; TCRdb holds only in-frame clones, not every one. The table records 150,000 to 170,000 clones, roughly nine tenths of them present only once. The receptor was derived from an adult in good health. Sequences were derived from peripheral blood, sampled on day 0 of MenACWY control vaccination. This chain uses TRBV6-1 with TRBJ1-6; 7 bases are a match to TRBD1. The DNA of the CDR3 is TGTGCCAGCAGTGGGAGGGACAGACTAAATTCACCCCTCCACTTT. This codes for CASSGRDRLNSPLHF.